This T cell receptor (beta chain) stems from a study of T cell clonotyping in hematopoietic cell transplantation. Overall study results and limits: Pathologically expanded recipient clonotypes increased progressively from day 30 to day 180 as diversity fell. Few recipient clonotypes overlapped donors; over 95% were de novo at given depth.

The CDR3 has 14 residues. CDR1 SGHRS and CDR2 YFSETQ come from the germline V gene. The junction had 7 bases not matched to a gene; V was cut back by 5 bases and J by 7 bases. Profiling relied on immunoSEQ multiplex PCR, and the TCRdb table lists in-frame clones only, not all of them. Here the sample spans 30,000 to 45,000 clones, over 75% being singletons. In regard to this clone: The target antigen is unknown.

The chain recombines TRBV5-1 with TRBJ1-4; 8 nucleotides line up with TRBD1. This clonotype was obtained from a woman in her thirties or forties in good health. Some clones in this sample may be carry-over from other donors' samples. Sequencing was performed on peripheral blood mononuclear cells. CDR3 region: CASSRRTGLEKLFF. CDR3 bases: TGCGCCAGCAGTCGCAGGACAGGGCTTGAAAAACTGTTTTTT.